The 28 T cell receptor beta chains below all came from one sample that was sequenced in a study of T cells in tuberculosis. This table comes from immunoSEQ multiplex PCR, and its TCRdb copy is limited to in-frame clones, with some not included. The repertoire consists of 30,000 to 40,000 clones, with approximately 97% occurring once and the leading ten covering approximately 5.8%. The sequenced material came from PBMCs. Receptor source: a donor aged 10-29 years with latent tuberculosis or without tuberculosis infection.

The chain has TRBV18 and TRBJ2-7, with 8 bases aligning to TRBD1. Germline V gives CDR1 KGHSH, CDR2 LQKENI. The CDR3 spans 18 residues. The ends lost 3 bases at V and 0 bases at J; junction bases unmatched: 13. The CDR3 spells CASSPMGQATRFSYEQYF. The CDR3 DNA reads TGTGCCAGCTCACCGATGGGACAGGCGACGCGGTTCTCCTACGAGCAGTACTTC.

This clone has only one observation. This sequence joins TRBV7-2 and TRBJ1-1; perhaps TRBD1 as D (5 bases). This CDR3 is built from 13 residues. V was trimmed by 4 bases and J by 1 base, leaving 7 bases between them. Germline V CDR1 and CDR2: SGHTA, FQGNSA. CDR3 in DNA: TGTGCCAGCAGCTCCGACAGGAACACTGAAGCTTTCTTT. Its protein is CASSSDRNTEAFF.

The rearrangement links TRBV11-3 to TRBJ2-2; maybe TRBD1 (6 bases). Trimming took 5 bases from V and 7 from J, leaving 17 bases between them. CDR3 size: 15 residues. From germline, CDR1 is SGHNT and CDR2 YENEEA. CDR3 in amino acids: CASSKWGLEVGELFF. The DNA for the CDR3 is TGTGCCAGCAGCAAATGGGGGCTAGAGGTCGGGGAGCTGTTTTTT.

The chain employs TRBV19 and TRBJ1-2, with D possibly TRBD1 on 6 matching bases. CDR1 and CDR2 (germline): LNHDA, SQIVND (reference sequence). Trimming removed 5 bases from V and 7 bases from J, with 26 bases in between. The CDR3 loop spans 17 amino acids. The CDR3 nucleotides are TGTGCCAGTAGTGAGGGGGACCACGAAGAAATCTTTGGTGGCTACACCTTC. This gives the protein CASSEGDHEEIFGGYTF. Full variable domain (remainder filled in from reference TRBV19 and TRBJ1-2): DGGITQSPKYLFRKEGQNVTLSCEQNLNHDAMYWYRQDPGQGLRLIYYSQIVNDFQKGDIAEGYSVSREKKESFPLTVTSAQKNPTAFYLCASSEGDHEEIFGGYTFGSGTRLTVV.

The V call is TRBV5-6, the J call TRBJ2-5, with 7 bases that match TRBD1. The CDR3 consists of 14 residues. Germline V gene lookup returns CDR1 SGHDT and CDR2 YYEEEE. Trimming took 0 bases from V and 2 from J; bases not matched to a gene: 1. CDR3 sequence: CASSLGDRQETQYF. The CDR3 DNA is TGTGCCAGCAGCTTGGGGGACAGACAAGAGACCCAGTACTTC.

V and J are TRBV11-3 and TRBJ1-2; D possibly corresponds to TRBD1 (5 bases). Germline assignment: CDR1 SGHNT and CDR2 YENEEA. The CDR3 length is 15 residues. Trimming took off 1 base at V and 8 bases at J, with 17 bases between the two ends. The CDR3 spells CASSLAIAGGRGYTF. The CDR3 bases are TGTGCCAGCAGCTTAGCCATAGCGGGGGGACGGGGCTACACCTTC. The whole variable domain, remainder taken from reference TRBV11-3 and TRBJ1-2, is EAGVVQSPRYKIIEKKQPVAFWCNPISGHNTLYWYLQNLGQGPELLIRYENEEAVDDSQLPKDRFSAERLKGVDSTLKIQPAELGDSAVYLCASSLAIAGGRGYTFGSGTRLTVV.

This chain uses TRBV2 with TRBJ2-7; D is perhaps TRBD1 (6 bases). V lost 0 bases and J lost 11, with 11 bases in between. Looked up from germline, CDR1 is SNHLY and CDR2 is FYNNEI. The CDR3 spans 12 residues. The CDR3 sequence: CASSEADRIEYF. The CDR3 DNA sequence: TGTGCCAGCAGTGAAGCGGACAGAATCGAGTACTTC.

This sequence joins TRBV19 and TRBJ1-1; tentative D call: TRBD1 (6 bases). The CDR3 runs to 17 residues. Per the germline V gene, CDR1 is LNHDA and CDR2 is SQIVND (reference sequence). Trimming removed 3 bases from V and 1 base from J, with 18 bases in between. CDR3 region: CASSMGGAAFWNTEAFF. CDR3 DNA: TGTGCCAGTAGTATGGGGGGGGCGGCCTTTTGGAACACTGAAGCTTTCTTT.

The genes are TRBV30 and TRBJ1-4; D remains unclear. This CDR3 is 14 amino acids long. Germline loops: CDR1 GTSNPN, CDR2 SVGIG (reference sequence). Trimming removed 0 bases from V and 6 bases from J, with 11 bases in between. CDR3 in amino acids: CAWSVGGNYEKLFF. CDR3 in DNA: TGTGCCTGGAGTGTAGGCGGGAACTATGAAAAACTGTTTTTT.

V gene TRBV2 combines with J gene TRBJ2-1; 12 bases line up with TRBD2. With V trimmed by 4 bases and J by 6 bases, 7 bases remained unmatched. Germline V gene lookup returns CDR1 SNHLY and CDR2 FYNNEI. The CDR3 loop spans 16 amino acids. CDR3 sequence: CASSGTSGKGPNEQFF. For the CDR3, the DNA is TGTGCCAGCAGTGGGACTAGCGGGAAGGGTCCCAATGAGCAGTTCTTC.

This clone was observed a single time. The CDR3 loop reads CASSYGQQNTEAFF. The CDR3 nucleotides read TGTGCCAGTAGTTACGGACAGCAGAACACTGAAGCTTTCTTT. The J gene is TRBJ1-1, the V gene TRBV19, with D perhaps TRBD1 (6 bases). Germline lookup yields CDR1 LNHDA and CDR2 SQIVND (reference sequence). Trimming removed 5 bases from V and 1 base from J, with 11 bases in between. The CDR3 loop spans 14 amino acids.

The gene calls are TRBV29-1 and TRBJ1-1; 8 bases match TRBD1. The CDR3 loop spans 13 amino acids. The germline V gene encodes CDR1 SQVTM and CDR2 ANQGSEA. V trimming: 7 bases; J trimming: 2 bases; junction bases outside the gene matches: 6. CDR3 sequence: CSGRGQGNTEAFF. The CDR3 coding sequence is TGCAGCGGCCGCGGACAGGGCAACACTGAAGCTTTCTTT.

The CDR3 coding sequence is TGTGCCAGCAGCCAAGATCCCAAGGCCGGGAGGGGGCCAGATACGCAGTATTTT. Amino acid sequence: CASSQDPKAGRGPDTQYF. The chain combines TRBV14 with TRBJ2-3; tentative D call: TRBD2 (8 bases). CDR1 is SGHDN and CDR2 is FVKESK in the germline V gene. The CDR3 spans 18 residues. V was clipped by 0 bases and J by 4 bases, with 20 bases between them. The full variable domain, its missing parts supplied by reference TRBV14 and TRBJ2-3, is EAGVTQFPSHSVIEKGQTVTLRCDPISGHDNLYWYRRVMGKEIKFLLHFVKESKQDESGMPNNRFLAERTGGTYSTLKVQPAELEDSGVYFCASSQDPKAGRGPDTQYFGPGTRLTVL.

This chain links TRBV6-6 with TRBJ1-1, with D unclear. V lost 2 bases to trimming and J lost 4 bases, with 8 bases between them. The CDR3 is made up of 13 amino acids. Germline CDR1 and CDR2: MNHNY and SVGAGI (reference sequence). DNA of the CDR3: TGTGCCAGCAGTTACCGGGAGGCCACTGAAGCTTTCTTT. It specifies CASSYREATEAFF.

CDR3 residues: CASSRLAGEMGEQYF. CDR3 in DNA: TGTGCCAGCAGCCGACTAGCGGGAGAAATGGGCGAGCAGTACTTC. This chain joins TRBV11-3 and TRBJ2-7; 12 positions agree with TRBD2. CDR1 SGHNT and CDR2 YENEEA come from the germline V gene. V dropped 5 bases and J dropped 6; count of bases not matched to a gene: 8. The CDR3 length is 15 residues.

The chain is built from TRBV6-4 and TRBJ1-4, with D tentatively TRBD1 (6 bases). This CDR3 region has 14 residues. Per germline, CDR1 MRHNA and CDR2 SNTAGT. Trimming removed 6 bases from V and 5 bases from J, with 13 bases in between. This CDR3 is CASRSGDRNEKLFF. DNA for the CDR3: TGTGCCAGCAGATCCGGAGACAGGAATGAAAAACTGTTTTTT.

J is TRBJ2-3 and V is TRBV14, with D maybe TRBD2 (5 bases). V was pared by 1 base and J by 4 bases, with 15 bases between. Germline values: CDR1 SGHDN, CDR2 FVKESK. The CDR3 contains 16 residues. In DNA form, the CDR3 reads TGTGCCAGCAGCCAAGTATACGTCCTAGCTTCAGATACGCAGTATTTT. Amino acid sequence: CASSQVYVLASDTQYF.

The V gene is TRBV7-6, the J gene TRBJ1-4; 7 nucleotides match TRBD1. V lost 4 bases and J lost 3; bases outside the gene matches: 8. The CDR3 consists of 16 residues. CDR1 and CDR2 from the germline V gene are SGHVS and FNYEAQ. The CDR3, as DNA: TGTGCCAGCAGCTCCCTTCCCGGGACAGCTAATGAAAAACTGTTTTTT. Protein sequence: CASSSLPGTANEKLFF.

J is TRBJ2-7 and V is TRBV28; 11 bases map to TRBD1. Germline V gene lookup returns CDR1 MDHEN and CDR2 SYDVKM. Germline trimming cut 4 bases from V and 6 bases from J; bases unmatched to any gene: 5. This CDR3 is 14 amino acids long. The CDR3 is CASSWDRGSPEQYF. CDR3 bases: TGTGCCAGCAGTTGGGACAGGGGGTCACCCGAGCAGTACTTC.

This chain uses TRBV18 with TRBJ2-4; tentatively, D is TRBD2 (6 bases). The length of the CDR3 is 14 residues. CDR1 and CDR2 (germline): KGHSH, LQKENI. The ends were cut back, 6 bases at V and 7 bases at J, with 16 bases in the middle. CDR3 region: CASSGSVAGNIQYF. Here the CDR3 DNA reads TGTGCCAGCTCCGGCTCCGTGGCGGGGAACATTCAGTACTTC. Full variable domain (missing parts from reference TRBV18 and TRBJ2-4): NAGVMQNPRHLVRRRGQEARLRCSPMKGHSHVYWYRQLPEEGLKFMVYLQKENIIDESGMPKERFSAEFPKEGPSILRIQQVVRGDSAAYFCASSGSVAGNIQYFGAGTRLSVL.

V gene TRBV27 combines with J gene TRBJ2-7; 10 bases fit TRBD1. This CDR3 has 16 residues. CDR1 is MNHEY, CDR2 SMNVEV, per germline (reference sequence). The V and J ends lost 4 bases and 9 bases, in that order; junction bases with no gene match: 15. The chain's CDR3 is CASSSQEPGQGIRQYF. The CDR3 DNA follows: TGTGCCAGCAGTTCCCAAGAACCGGGACAGGGGATTCGGCAGTACTTC.

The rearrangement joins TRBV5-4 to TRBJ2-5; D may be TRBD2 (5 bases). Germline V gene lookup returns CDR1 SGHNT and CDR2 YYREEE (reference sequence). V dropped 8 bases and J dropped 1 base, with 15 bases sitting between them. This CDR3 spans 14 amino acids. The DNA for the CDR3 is TGTGCCAGTAGCGCCGCCTCGAGCCAAGAGACCCAGTACTTC. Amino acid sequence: CASSAASSQETQYF. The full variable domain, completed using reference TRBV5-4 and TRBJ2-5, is ETGVTQSPTHLIKTRGQQVTLRCSSQSGHNTVSWYQQALGQGPQFIFQYYREEENGRGNFPPRFSGLQFPNYSSELNVNALELDDSALYLCASSAASSQETQYFGPGTRLLVL.

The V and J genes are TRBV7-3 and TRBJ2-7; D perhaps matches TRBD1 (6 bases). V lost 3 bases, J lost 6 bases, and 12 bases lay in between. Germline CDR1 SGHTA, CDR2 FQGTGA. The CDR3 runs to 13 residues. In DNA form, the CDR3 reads TGTGCCAGCAGCTTGAACAGGGAAGGCGAGCAGTACTTC. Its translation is CASSLNREGEQYF.

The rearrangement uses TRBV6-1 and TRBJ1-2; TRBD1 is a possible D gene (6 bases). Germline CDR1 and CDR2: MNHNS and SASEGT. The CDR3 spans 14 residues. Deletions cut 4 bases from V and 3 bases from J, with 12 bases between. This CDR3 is CASSVARGDYGYTF. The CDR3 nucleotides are TGTGCCAGCAGTGTTGCCAGGGGAGACTATGGCTACACCTTC.

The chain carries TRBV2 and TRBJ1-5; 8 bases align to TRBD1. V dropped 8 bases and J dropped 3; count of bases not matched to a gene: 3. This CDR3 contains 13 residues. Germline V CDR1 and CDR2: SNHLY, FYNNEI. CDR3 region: CASGTGYNQPQHF. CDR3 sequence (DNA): TGTGCCAGCGGGACAGGCTACAATCAGCCCCAGCATTTT.

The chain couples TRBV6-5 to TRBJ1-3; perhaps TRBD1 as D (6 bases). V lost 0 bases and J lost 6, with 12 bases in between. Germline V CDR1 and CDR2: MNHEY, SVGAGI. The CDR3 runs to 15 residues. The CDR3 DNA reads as TGTGCCAGCAGTTACTCGGGCAGGGGAGCAAACACCATATATTTT. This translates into CASSYSGRGANTIYF.

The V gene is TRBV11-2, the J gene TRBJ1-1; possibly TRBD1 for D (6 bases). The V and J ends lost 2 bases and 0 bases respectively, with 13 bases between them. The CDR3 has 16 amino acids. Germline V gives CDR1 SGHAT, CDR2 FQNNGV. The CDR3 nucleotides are TGTGCCAGCAGCTTAATGCAGGGGTACTTGAACACTGAAGCTTTCTTT. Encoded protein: CASSLMQGYLNTEAFF.

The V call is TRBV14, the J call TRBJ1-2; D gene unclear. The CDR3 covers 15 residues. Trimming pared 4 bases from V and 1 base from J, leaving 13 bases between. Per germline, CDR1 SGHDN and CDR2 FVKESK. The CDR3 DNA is TGTGCCAGCAGCCCTCTAGCGAGAATTAACTATGGCTACACCTTC. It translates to CASSPLARINYGYTF.